The 30 T cell receptor beta chains below were found in one sample sequenced in a study of blood T cell repertoires in COVID-19. TCRdb keeps only in-frame clones here, not all; method: immunoSEQ multiplex PCR. The table shows under 200,000 clones, with approximately 80% occurring only once. Sequenced: PBMCs or T cells enriched from blood (not recorded which). Receptors were obtained from a woman aged 60-75 years who had recovered from COVID-19.

The chain links TRBV2 to TRBJ1-1; 8 bases align to TRBD1. The germline CDR1 and CDR2 sequences are SNHLY and FYNNEI. This CDR3 contains 13 residues. The ends lost 6 bases at V and 4 bases at J; junction bases unmatched: 4. CDR3: CASRVQGVTEAFF. The CDR3 bases are TGTGCCAGCAGGGTACAGGGGGTCACTGAAGCTTTCTTT. Complete variable domain (other parts from reference TRBV2 and TRBJ1-1): EPEVTQTPSHQVTQMGQEVILRCVPISNHLYFYWYRQILGQKVEFLVSFYNNEISEKSEIFDDQFSVERPDGSNFTLKIRSTKLEDSAMYFCASRVQGVTEAFFGQGTRLTVV.

This clone has just one count. V usage is TRBV19 and J usage is TRBJ1-4, with D possibly matching TRBD1 (6 bases). This CDR3 has 15 residues. V lost 8 bases and J 4 bases, leaving 17 bases between the germline ends. The germline CDR1 and CDR2 sequences are LNHDA and SQIVND (reference sequence). The CDR3 DNA is TGTGCCAGTTCCCAAATGGGACACCTTAATGAAAAACTGTTTTTT. This gives the protein CASSQMGHLNEKLFF.

The chain uses TRBV5-4 and TRBJ2-3; 7 bases are a match to TRBD2. The CDR3 covers 15 residues. Germline trimming cut 0 bases from V and 5 bases from J; bases unmatched to any gene: 6. From germline, CDR1 is SGHNT and CDR2 YYREEE (reference sequence). DNA for the CDR3: TGTGCCAGCAGCTTGGCGGCGGGAGTAAGAGATACGCAGTATTTT. Its protein product is CASSLAAGVRDTQYF.

This clone turned up a few times. The rearrangement joins TRBV5-6 to TRBJ1-1, with a weak D call TRBD1 (5 bases). The V end was cut by 3 bases, the J end by 5 bases, with 14 bases between. CDR3 length equals 14 residues. Per the germline V gene, CDR1 is SGHDT and CDR2 is YYEEEE. The CDR3 protein is CASSSWRGGTEAFF. CDR3 coding DNA: TGTGCCAGCAGCTCCTGGAGGGGAGGGACTGAAGCTTTCTTT.

The rearrangement joins TRBV7-3 to TRBJ2-1, with 9 positions matching TRBD2. Unmatched junction bases numbered 4, after V lost 4 bases and J lost 3 bases. CDR3 length: 15 residues. Germline loops: CDR1 SGHTA, CDR2 FQGTGA. The CDR3 sequence: CASSSGLAFYNEQFF. Written as DNA, the CDR3 is TGTGCCAGCAGCTCGGGACTAGCTTTCTACAATGAGCAGTTCTTC.

The J gene is TRBJ2-5, the V gene TRBV5-1; a possible D gene is TRBD2 (6 bases). The CDR3 contains 17 residues. Germline CDR1 is SGHRS and CDR2 is YFSETQ. Trimming removed 0 bases from V and 3 bases from J, with 18 bases in between. The CDR3 sequence is CASSLDDIKLAEETQYF. Here the CDR3 DNA reads TGCGCCAGCAGCTTGGATGACATAAAACTAGCAGAAGAGACCCAGTACTTC.

The chain joins TRBV12-5 to TRBJ2-2; 13 nucleotides match TRBD2. J was trimmed by 5 bases and V by 5 bases; bases with no gene match: 23. The CDR3 has 22 residues. Germline loops: CDR1 LGHNT, CDR2 FRNRAP. The chain's CDR3 is CASGTIPGTGALAGGQTGELFF. CDR3 in DNA: TGTGCTAGTGGTACAATTCCCGGGACTGGGGCACTAGCGGGGGGGCAAACCGGGGAGCTGTTTTTT.

This clone was counted a single time. The rearrangement joins TRBV7-8 to TRBJ2-4; D not resolved. The CDR3 has 14 residues. V dropped 0 bases and J dropped 8 bases, with 11 bases sitting between them. Germline V lookup: CDR1 SGHVS, CDR2 FQNEAQ. CDR3 sequence (DNA): TGTGCCAGCAGCTTAGCGGCAGGTTACGACATTCAGTACTTC. Amino acids: CASSLAAGYDIQYF.

DNA for the CDR3: TGTGCCAGCAGCCCCGACAGACATTATGGCTACACCTTC. Protein product: CASSPDRHYGYTF. The rearrangement joins TRBV7-2 to TRBJ1-2; possibly TRBD1 for D (5 bases). The CDR3 has 13 residues. Germline CDR1 is SGHTA and CDR2 is FQGNSA. Trimming stripped 5 bases from V and 5 bases from J, with 12 bases between.

Here the CDR3 reads CASRATGSGTEAFF. CDR3 DNA: TGTGCCAGCAGGGCAACAGGGTCTGGCACTGAAGCTTTCTTT. This sequence joins TRBV6-4 and TRBJ1-1; possibly TRBD1 for D (6 bases). Trimming cost V 6 bases and J 4 bases, with 15 bases left between them. The germline V gene encodes CDR1 MRHNA and CDR2 SNTAGT. The CDR3 is 14 amino acids.

V gene TRBV19 combines with J gene TRBJ1-2; no clear D gene. Per germline, CDR1 LNHDA and CDR2 SQIVND (reference sequence). The CDR3 has 13 residues. V lost 4 bases, J lost 3 bases, and 9 bases lay in between. CDR3 residues: CASSRRLHYGYTF. The CDR3 DNA is TGTGCCAGTAGTAGGCGGTTGCACTATGGCTACACCTTC. Using reference TRBV19 and TRBJ1-2 for the parts outside the CDR3, the full variable domain is DGGITQSPKYLFRKEGQNVTLSCEQNLNHDAMYWYRQDPGQGLRLIYYSQIVNDFQKGDIAEGYSVSREKKESFPLTVTSAQKNPTAFYLCASSRRLHYGYTFGSGTRLTVV.

This clone was counted only a few times. The chain couples TRBV5-1 to TRBJ1-4, with D tentatively TRBD1 (5 bases). Looked up from germline, CDR1 is SGHRS and CDR2 is YFSETQ. This CDR3 is built from 16 residues. V lost 3 bases to trimming and J lost 4 bases, with 16 bases between them. CDR3 sequence reads: CASSSADLDNNEKLFF. CDR3 nucleotides: TGCGCCAGCAGCTCGGCCGATTTGGACAATAATGAAAAACTGTTTTTT.

The rearrangement joins TRBV11-2 to TRBJ2-7; TRBD2 matches at 7 bases. V trimming: 9 bases; J trimming: 0 bases; junction bases outside the gene matches: 8. The CDR3 runs 14 residues. Germline loops: CDR1 SGHAT, CDR2 FQNNGV. CDR3 nucleotide sequence: TGTGCCAGTACCCGGGGGGACTACTCCTACGAGCAGTACTTC. Residues: CASTRGDYSYEQYF.

The chain employs TRBV19 and TRBJ1-2; 8 positions match TRBD1. The junction had 15 bases not matched to a gene; V was cut back by 6 bases and J by 6 bases. This CDR3 has 16 amino acids. CDR1 is LNHDA, CDR2 SQIVND, per germline (reference sequence). The CDR3 DNA is TGTGCCAGTAGCCATAGGCCGACAGGGGTCGTCAATGGCTACACCTTC. Its translation: CASSHRPTGVVNGYTF.

A few counts support this clone. The rearrangement links TRBV19 to TRBJ1-5; 11 nucleotides align to TRBD1. The CDR3 has 15 residues. The V gene's germline CDR1 is LNHDA and CDR2 SQIVND (reference sequence). Germline trimming cut 5 bases from V and 6 bases from J; bases unmatched to any gene: 6. The CDR3 DNA reads as TGTGCCAGTAGTCCCGGACAGGGGGCTTCTCAGCCCCAGCATTTT. It translates to CASSPGQGASQPQHF.

J is TRBJ1-1 and V is TRBV7-3, with a possible D match to TRBD1 (6 bases). This CDR3 is 13 amino acids long. Germline lookup yields CDR1 SGHTA and CDR2 FQGTGA. V lost 3 bases to trimming and J lost 12 bases, with 17 bases between them. The CDR3 DNA is TGTGCCAGCAGCTTGGGGCCCCGGGACAAGCCTTTCTTT. The encoded protein is CASSLGPRDKPFF.

This sequence joins TRBV5-8 and TRBJ2-1; the D is unclear. The CDR3 length is 14 residues. V lost 1 base and J lost 4, with 9 bases in between. From germline, CDR1 is SGHTS and CDR2 YDEGEE. The CDR3 bases are TGTGCCAGCAGCTTGTGGCCCCAATACAATGAGCAGTTCTTC. It yields the protein CASSLWPQYNEQFF.

J is TRBJ2-2 and V is TRBV11-2; TRBD1 agrees at 9 bases. Germline loops: CDR1 SGHAT, CDR2 FQNNGV. The CDR3 is made up of 15 amino acids. V lost 5 bases, J lost 5 bases, and 6 bases stayed unmatched. DNA for the CDR3: TGTGCCAGCAGCGGGGGGACAGGGCGGACCGGGGAGCTGTTTTTT. Amino acid sequence: CASSGGTGRTGELFF. Combining the CDR3 with reference TRBV11-2 and TRBJ2-2 gives the whole variable domain EAGVAQSPRYKIIEKRQSVAFWCNPISGHATLYWYQQILGQGPKLLIQFQNNGVVDDSQLPKDRFSAERLKGVDSTLKIQPAKLEDSAVYLCASSGGTGRTGELFFGEGSRLTVL.

This chain uses TRBV5-1 with TRBJ2-2; D is perhaps TRBD1 (6 bases). This CDR3 spans 14 amino acids. Trimming shortened V by 0 bases and J by 6 bases, and 9 bases separated the two germline ends. The germline gives CDR1 SGHRS, CDR2 YFSETQ. The CDR3 here is CASSLAQGPGELFF. CDR3 bases: TGCGCCAGCAGCTTGGCCCAGGGGCCCGGGGAGCTGTTTTTT.

The chain is built from TRBV14 and TRBJ2-6, with D perhaps matching TRBD1 (5 bases). Trimming stripped 5 bases from V and 10 bases from J, with 15 bases between. This CDR3 has 14 amino acids. The germline CDR1 and CDR2 sequences are SGHDN and FVKESK. CDR3 residues: CASSARTRFNVLTF. The DNA for the CDR3 is TGTGCCAGCAGCGCCCGGACACGGTTTAACGTCCTGACTTTC.

This clone came up once. Its ends do not fully match the called genes, so a read error is possible. The V gene is TRBV3-1 (or the pseudogene TRBV3-2), the J gene TRBJ1-1; the D is unclear. Germline V gene sequence: CDR1 LGHDT, CDR2 YNNKEL (reference sequence). The CDR3 has 15 amino acids. CDR3 DNA: TGTGCCAGCACCCAAGGGTACCGGGAGAACACTGAAGCTTTCTTT. It translates to CASTQGYRENTEAFF.

This clone was found a few times. The V and J genes are TRBV20-1 and TRBJ2-1; possibly TRBD1 for D (5 bases). The CDR3 totals 13 residues. Germline values: CDR1 DFQATT, CDR2 SNEGSKA (reference sequence). Between the trimmed V and J ends, which lost 3 bases and 4 bases, there was a span of 10 bases. The CDR3, as DNA: TGCAGTGCTAGTCAGGGAACATACAATGAGCAGTTCTTC. This sequence encodes CSASQGTYNEQFF.

V gene TRBV28 combines with J gene TRBJ2-4; D is possibly TRBD2 (5 bases). The V gene's germline CDR1 is MDHEN and CDR2 SYDVKM. V lost 10 bases and J 0 bases, leaving 16 bases between the germline ends. This CDR3 region has 15 residues. CDR3 protein: CATLERSLAKNIQYF. CDR3 nucleotide sequence: TGTGCCACCTTAGAGCGGTCCCTAGCCAAAAACATTCAGTACTTC.

At least ten counts were recorded for this clone. The V and J genes are TRBV5-1 and TRBJ2-7, with 9 bases matching TRBD1. The germline CDR1 and CDR2 sequences are SGHRS and YFSETQ. V shed 3 bases, J shed 7 bases, and the junction held 5 bases outside the gene matches. This CDR3 comprises 13 residues. In DNA, the CDR3 is TGCGCCAGCAGCTCCTGGACAGGGGAAGAGCAGTACTTC. Translation: CASSSWTGEEQYF.

The CDR3 DNA is TGTGCCAGCTCACTCTACGGACAGGGGGACGATGAGCAGTTCTTC. This translates into CASSLYGQGDDEQFF. The chain employs TRBV18 and TRBJ2-1; the match to TRBD1 covers 10 bases. This CDR3 is 15 amino acids long. With V trimmed by 4 bases and J by 8 bases, 8 bases remained unmatched. Per germline, CDR1 KGHSH and CDR2 LQKENI. Supplemented by reference TRBV18 and TRBJ2-1, the full variable domain reads NAGVMQNPRHLVRRRGQEARLRCSPMKGHSHVYWYRQLPEEGLKFMVYLQKENIIDESGMPKERFSAEFPKEGPSILRIQQVVRGDSAAYFCASSLYGQGDDEQFFGPGTRLTVL.

The chain has TRBV5-1 and TRBJ1-2; tentatively, D is TRBD1 (6 bases). Deletions cut 0 bases from V and 0 bases from J, with 15 bases between. This CDR3 has 17 amino acids. Germline V lookup: CDR1 SGHRS, CDR2 YFSETQ. The CDR3 DNA reads as TGCGCCAGCAGCTTGGGGGATCTTAGGACAGCTAACTATGGCTACACCTTC. Protein: CASSLGDLRTANYGYTF.

This clone was detected only once. The chain joins TRBV5-1 to TRBJ2-1; 9 bases agree with TRBD2. The CDR3 sequence is 14 residues long. Trimming took 5 bases from V and 1 from J; bases not matched to a gene: 1. Germline V lookup: CDR1 SGHRS, CDR2 YFSETQ. In nucleotides, the CDR3 is TGCGCCAGCAGAGGACTAGCGTCCTACAATGAGCAGTTCTTC. It yields the protein CASRGLASYNEQFF.

The J gene is TRBJ2-3, the V gene TRBV18; 9 nucleotides line up with TRBD1. The CDR3 is 14 residues long. V was clipped by 9 bases and J by 6 bases; unmatched bases: 10. The germline CDR1 and CDR2 sequences are KGHSH and LQKENI. In DNA, the CDR3 is TGTGCCAGTTCCGGACAGGGGCGAGTCGATACGCAGTATTTT. The encoded protein is CASSGQGRVDTQYF.

The chain combines TRBV2 with TRBJ1-1, with D possibly TRBD1 on 6 matching bases. Germline values: CDR1 SNHLY, CDR2 FYNNEI. V was cut by 11 bases and J by 5 bases, with 12 bases left in between. The CDR3 is made up of 11 amino acids. CDR3 sequence: CAQGRSTEAFF. Here the CDR3 DNA reads TGTGCCCAGGGGAGAAGTACTGAAGCTTTCTTT.

The chain employs TRBV6-6 and TRBJ2-7; D is uncertain. In germline, CDR1 is MNHNY, CDR2 SVGAGI (reference sequence). The CDR3 length is 16 residues. The V end lost 0 bases, the J end lost 5 bases, and 17 bases lay between the germline ends. The CDR3 is CASSYSRYPQPDEQYF. The CDR3 DNA follows: TGTGCCAGCAGTTACTCGAGGTACCCCCAACCGGACGAGCAGTACTTC.